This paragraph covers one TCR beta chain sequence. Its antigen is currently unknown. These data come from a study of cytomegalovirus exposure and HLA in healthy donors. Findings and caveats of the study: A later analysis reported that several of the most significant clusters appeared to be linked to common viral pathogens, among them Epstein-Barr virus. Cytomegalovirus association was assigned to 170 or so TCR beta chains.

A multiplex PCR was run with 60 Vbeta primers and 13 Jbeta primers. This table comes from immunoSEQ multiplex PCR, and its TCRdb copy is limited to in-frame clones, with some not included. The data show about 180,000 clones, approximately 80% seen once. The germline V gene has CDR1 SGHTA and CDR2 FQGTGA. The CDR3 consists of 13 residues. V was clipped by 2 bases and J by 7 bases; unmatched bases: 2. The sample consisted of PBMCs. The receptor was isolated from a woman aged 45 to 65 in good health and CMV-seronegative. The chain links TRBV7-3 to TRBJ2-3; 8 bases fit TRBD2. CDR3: CASSLQREHTQYF. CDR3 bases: TGTGCCAGCAGCTTACAGCGGGAGCATACGCAGTATTTT.